The subject of this entry is one TCR beta chain. Its antigen is currently unknown. The data are from a study of CD8 T cells in Susac syndrome. Study-level results: It was acknowledged in the study that the number of individuals who were included in its TCR sequencing and HLA analysis was relatively small.

The RNA input was about 0.5 to 1 ug, and it was reverse transcribed with random hexamers. The CDR3 of TCR beta was amplified by immunoSEQ multiplex PCR across 54 Vbeta and 13 Jbeta. TCRdb processed the immunoSEQ multiplex PCR reads anew with MiXCR; each CDR3 protein has one entry. The sample lists some 180,000 distinct CDR3 sequences; 85% to 95% were seen once. The CDR3 spans 17 residues. J lost 0 bases, V lost 4 bases, and 7 bases had no gene match. Germline V CDR1 and CDR2: GTSNPN, SVGIG (reference sequence). The receptor was isolated from a human donor in good health. Sequenced material: CD4+ T cells from PBMCs. The V and J genes are TRBV30 and TRBJ2-5, with 14 nucleotides matching TRBD2. Here the CDR3 DNA reads TGTGCCTGGAACCCCGGGACTAGCGGGAGTTACCAAGAGACCCAGTACTTC. Its translation is CAWNPGTSGSYQETQYF.